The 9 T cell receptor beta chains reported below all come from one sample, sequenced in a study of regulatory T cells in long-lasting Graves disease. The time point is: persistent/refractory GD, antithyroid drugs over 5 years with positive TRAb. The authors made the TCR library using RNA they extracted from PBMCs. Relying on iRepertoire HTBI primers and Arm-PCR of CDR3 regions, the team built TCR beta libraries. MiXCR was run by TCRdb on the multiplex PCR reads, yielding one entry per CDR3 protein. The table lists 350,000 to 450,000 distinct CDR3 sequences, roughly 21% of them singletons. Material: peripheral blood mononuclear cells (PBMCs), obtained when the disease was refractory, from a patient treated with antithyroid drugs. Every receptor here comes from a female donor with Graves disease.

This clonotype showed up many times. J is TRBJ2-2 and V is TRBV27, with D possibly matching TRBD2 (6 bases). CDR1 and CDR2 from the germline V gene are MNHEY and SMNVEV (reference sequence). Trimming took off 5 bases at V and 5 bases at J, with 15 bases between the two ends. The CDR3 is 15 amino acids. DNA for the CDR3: TGTGCCAGCAGTCGGGCCTCTAGCGTAACCGGGGAGCTGTTTTTT. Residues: CASSRASSVTGELFF.

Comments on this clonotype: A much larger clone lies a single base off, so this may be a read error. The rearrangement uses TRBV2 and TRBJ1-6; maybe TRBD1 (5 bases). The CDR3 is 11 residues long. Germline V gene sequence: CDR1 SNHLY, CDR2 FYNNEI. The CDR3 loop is CVSRGGSPLHF. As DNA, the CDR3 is TGTGTCAGCCGGGGGGGATCACCCCTCCACTTT.

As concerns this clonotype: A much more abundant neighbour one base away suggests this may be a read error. DNA of the CDR3: TGTGCCACCAGTGGATACCCCGGGACAGGAAAAGAGACCCAGTACTTC. The encoded protein is CATSGYPGTGKETQYF. The chain carries TRBV24-1 and TRBJ2-5, with 8 positions matching TRBD1. The V gene's germline CDR1 is KGHDR and CDR2 SFDVKD. With 5 bases clipped from V and 3 bases from J, the junction kept 10 bases outside the gene matches. This CDR3 has 16 amino acids.

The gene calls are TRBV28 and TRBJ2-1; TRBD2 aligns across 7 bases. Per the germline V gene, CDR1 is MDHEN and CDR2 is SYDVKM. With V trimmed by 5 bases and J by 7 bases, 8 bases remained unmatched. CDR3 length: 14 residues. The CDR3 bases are TGTGCCAGCAGTGGGAGGGCCGGGTGGAATGAGCAGTTCTTC. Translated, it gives CASSGRAGWNEQFF.

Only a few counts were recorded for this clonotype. The CDR3 bases are TGTGCCAGCAACCTAGCGGGCCTCTCCTACAATGAGCAGTTCTTC. The encoded protein is CASNLAGLSYNEQFF. The chain joins TRBV28 to TRBJ2-1, with TRBD2 matching over 8 bases. CDR1 is MDHEN, CDR2 SYDVKM, per germline. This CDR3 region has 15 residues. V was pared by 7 bases and J by 0 bases, with 5 bases of the junction left unmatched.

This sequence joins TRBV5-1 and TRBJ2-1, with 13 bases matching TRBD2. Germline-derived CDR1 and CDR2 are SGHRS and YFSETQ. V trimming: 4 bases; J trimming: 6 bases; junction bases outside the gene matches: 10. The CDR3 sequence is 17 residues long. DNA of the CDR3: TGCGCCAGCAGCACCTCCCCGGGACTAGCGGGATCCAATGAGCAGTTCTTC. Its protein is CASSTSPGLAGSNEQFF.

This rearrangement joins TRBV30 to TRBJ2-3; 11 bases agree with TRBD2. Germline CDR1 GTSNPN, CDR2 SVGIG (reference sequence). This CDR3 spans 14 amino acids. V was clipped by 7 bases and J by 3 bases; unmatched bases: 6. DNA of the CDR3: TGTGCCTTCCGACTAGCGGGGATGACAGATACGCAGTATTTT. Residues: CAFRLAGMTDTQYF. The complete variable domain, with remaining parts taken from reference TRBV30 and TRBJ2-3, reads SQTIHQWPATLVQPVGSPLSLECTVEGTSNPNLYWYRQAAGRGLQLLFYSVGIGQISSEVPQNLSASRPQDRQFILSSKKLLLSDSGFYLCAFRLAGMTDTQYFGPGTRLTVL.

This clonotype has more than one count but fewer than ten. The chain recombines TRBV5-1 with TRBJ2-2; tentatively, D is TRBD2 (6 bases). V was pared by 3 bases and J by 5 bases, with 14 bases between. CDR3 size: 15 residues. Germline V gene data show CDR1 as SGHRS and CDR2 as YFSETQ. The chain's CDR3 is CASSWVAGGTGELFF. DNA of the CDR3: TGCGCCAGCAGCTGGGTGGCAGGAGGGACCGGGGAGCTGTTTTTT.

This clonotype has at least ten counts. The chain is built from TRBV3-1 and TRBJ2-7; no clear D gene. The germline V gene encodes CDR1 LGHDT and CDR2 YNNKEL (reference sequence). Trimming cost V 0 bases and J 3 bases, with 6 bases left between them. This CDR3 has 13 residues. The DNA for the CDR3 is TGTGCCAGCAGCCAAGATCTAGACTACGAGCAGTACTTC. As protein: CASSQDLDYEQYF.